Presented here are 22 T cell receptor beta chains from one specimen sequenced in a study of beta chain features in type 1 diabetes. The study reverse transcribed the entire isolated RNA, so it sequenced expressed TCRB transcripts. The data were produced by immunoSEQ multiplex PCR, yet TCRdb's version contains in-frame clones alone and is incomplete. The sample comprises 40,000 to 45,000 clones, about 52% of which are singletons, and more than 0.65% rests with the top ten. Sequencing was done on a sample of central memory CD4+ T cells from blood. These receptors were obtained from a woman younger than 30 in good health.

The chain joins TRBV13 to TRBJ2-3; 7 bases are a match to TRBD2. The CDR3 consists of 16 residues. V trimming: 4 bases; J trimming: 2 bases; junction bases outside the gene matches: 9. Germline CDR1 PRHDT, CDR2 FYEKMQ (reference sequence). CDR3 sequence (DNA): TGTGCCAGCAGCTCGGGGGGATTTACTGACACAGATACGCAGTATTTT. The encoded protein is CASSSGGFTDTDTQYF.

Turning to this clone: The sample carries other DNA sequences with the same CDR3. The chain combines TRBV5-1 with TRBJ2-5; TRBD1 matches at 7 bases. Germline V CDR1 and CDR2: SGHRS, YFSETQ. CDR3 length: 14 residues. With 5 bases clipped from V and 1 base from J, the junction kept 5 bases outside the gene matches. CDR3 in amino acids: CASSVWDSQETQYF. The DNA for the CDR3 is TGCGCCAGCAGTGTGTGGGACAGCCAAGAGACCCAGTACTTC. The whole variable domain, remainder taken from reference TRBV5-1 and TRBJ2-5, is KAGVTQTPRYLIKTRGQQVTLSCSPISGHRSVSWYQQTPGQGLQFLFEYFSETQRNKGNFPGRFSGRQFSNSRSEMNVSTLELGDSALYLCASSVWDSQETQYFGPGTRLLVL.

The chain combines TRBV5-4 with TRBJ2-5; 8 bases match TRBD1. CDR3 length: 14 residues. V lost 4 bases to trimming and J lost 2 bases; unmatched junction nucleotides: 4. The germline gives CDR1 SGHNT, CDR2 YYREEE (reference sequence). The CDR3 region has the DNA TGTGCCAGCAGCACGGGACAGGTGCAAGAGACCCAGTACTTC. Its protein product is CASSTGQVQETQYF.

The chain recombines TRBV28 with TRBJ2-1; D perhaps matches TRBD2 (6 bases). This CDR3 is built from 13 residues. Germline loops: CDR1 MDHEN, CDR2 SYDVKM. V lost 5 bases to trimming and J lost 2 bases, with 7 bases between them. The CDR3 loop is CASSRTTYNEQFF. As DNA, the CDR3 is TGTGCCAGCAGTAGGACTACCTACAATGAGCAGTTCTTC. The full variable domain, its missing parts supplied by reference TRBV28 and TRBJ2-1, is DVKVTQSSRYLVKRTGEKVFLECVQDMDHENMFWYRQDPGLGLRLIYFSYDVKMKEKGDIPEGYSVSREKKERFSLILESASTNQTSMYLCASSRTTYNEQFFGPGTRLTVL.

CDR3 in amino acids: CASSEDLDYGYTF. CDR3 sequence (DNA): TGTGCCAGCAGTGAAGATCTCGACTATGGCTACACCTTC. The chain joins TRBV6-1 to TRBJ1-2; D gene ambiguous. Trimming removed 1 base at V and 3 bases at J, with 6 bases between. The CDR3 length is 13 residues. Germline CDR1 is MNHNS and CDR2 is SASEGT.

The chain has TRBV11-2 and TRBJ1-1, with D possibly matching TRBD1 (5 bases). The CDR3 is made up of 15 amino acids. CDR1 and CDR2 (germline): SGHAT, FQNNGV. V was trimmed by 4 bases and J by 2 bases, leaving 14 bases between them. CDR3 sequence (DNA): TGTGCCAGCAGCTCTCGAAGGGGTAGAAACACTGAAGCTTTCTTT. Its translation is CASSSRRGRNTEAFF.

V usage is TRBV5-1 and J usage is TRBJ1-2; 9 nucleotides agree with TRBD1. Looked up from germline, CDR1 is SGHRS and CDR2 is YFSETQ. V shed 4 bases, J shed 6 bases, and the junction held 13 bases outside the gene matches. The CDR3 covers 16 residues. CDR3 nucleotide sequence: TGCGCCAGCAGCCAGTCGGGACAGGGAGGAGCAGATGGCTACACCTTC. It codes for CASSQSGQGGADGYTF.

The chain recombines TRBV5-6 with TRBJ2-3, with 7 bases fitting TRBD1. The CDR3 is 15 amino acids. The trim removed 5 bases at V and 3 bases at J, leaving 9 bases unmatched. Germline CDR1 reads SGHDT; CDR2 reads YYEEEE. The CDR3 region has the DNA TGTGCCAGCAGTGAGGACAGGCTGATGACAGATACGCAGTATTTT. This sequence encodes CASSEDRLMTDTQYF.

This chain joins TRBV29-1 and TRBJ2-1; D is uncertain. CDR3 length equals 15 residues. V dropped 0 bases and J dropped 7 bases, with 16 bases sitting between them. The germline V gene has CDR1 SQVTM and CDR2 ANQGSEA. CDR3 in DNA: TGCAGCGTTGAAGAGAGGTCAAAAAGGCCGAATGAGCAGTTCTTC. It translates to CSVEERSKRPNEQFF.

The gene calls are TRBV25-1 and TRBJ1-1; D unclear. Trimming stripped 7 bases from V and 4 bases from J, with 10 bases between. The CDR3 is 12 amino acids. Germline loops: CDR1 MGHDK, CDR2 SYGVNS. CDR3 DNA: TGTGCCAGCACCGAATACGGCACTGAAGCTTTCTTT. As protein: CASTEYGTEAFF. Full variable domain (outside the CDR3, taken from reference TRBV25-1 and TRBJ1-1): EADIYQTPRYLVIGTGKKITLECSQTMGHDKMYWYQQDPGMELHLIHYSYGVNSTEKGDLSSESTVSRIRTEHFPLTLESARPSHTSQYLCASTEYGTEAFFGQGTRLTVV.

V is TRBV5-1 and J is TRBJ2-3; 9 positions match TRBD2. V lost 3 bases, J lost 2 bases, and 4 bases stayed unmatched. The CDR3 runs to 15 residues. Per the germline V gene, CDR1 is SGHRS and CDR2 is YFSETQ. The CDR3 DNA reads as TGCGCCAGCAGCTCCGGGACTAGCACCACAGATACGCAGTATTTT. It yields the protein CASSSGTSTTDTQYF.

V gene TRBV6-1 combines with J gene TRBJ1-2, with TRBD1 identical over 8 bases. V gave up 7 bases and J gave up 5 bases; unmatched junction bases: 12. The length of the CDR3 is 15 residues. CDR1 MNHNS and CDR2 SASEGT come from the germline V gene. DNA for the CDR3: TGTGCCAGCACCGAAGGCCAGGGGGCGCGATATGGCTACACCTTC. It specifies CASTEGQGARYGYTF.

The genes are TRBV5-6 and TRBJ1-5; 7 bases fit TRBD1. From germline, CDR1 is SGHDT and CDR2 YYEEEE. V shed 2 bases, J shed 3 bases, and the junction held 8 bases outside the gene matches. This CDR3 spans 16 amino acids. CDR3 loop: CASSFWGQINNQPQHF. The CDR3 nucleotides read TGTGCCAGCAGCTTTTGGGGACAGATTAACAATCAGCCCCAGCATTTT.

The genes are TRBV27 and TRBJ1-1, with 9 bases aligning to TRBD1. Germline V gene data show CDR1 as MNHEY and CDR2 as SMNVEV (reference sequence). Unmatched junction bases numbered 7, after V lost 4 bases and J lost 4 bases. This CDR3 comprises 15 residues. CDR3 sequence: CASSSQGAPRTEAFF. The DNA of the CDR3 is TGTGCCAGCAGTTCACAGGGGGCACCGCGCACTGAAGCTTTCTTT.

The chain is built from TRBV11-2 and TRBJ2-6; TRBD1 aligns across 8 bases. J was trimmed by 1 base and V by 3 bases; bases with no gene match: 11. The germline V gene encodes CDR1 SGHAT and CDR2 FQNNGV. The CDR3 length is 19 residues. This CDR3 is CASSFRADRAASGANVLTF. The CDR3 nucleotides read TGTGCCAGCAGCTTCCGGGCGGACAGGGCCGCTTCTGGGGCCAACGTCCTGACTTTC.

The chain has TRBV11-2 and TRBJ1-3; D gene uncertain. The CDR3 sequence is 14 residues long. The V end was cut by 5 bases, the J end by 2 bases, with 10 bases between. Germline V gene data show CDR1 as SGHAT and CDR2 as FQNNGV. The CDR3 coding sequence is TGTGCCAGCAGCGAACAGTACCCTGGAAACACCATATATTTT. It yields the protein CASSEQYPGNTIYF.

The rearrangement links TRBV5-1 to TRBJ2-5; perhaps TRBD1 as D (5 bases). The ends were cut back, 4 bases at V and 5 bases at J, with 15 bases in the middle. This CDR3 region has 14 residues. Germline loops: CDR1 SGHRS, CDR2 YFSETQ. The CDR3 protein is CASSPPASGETQYF. CDR3 DNA: TGCGCCAGCAGCCCACCCGCATCAGGGGAGACCCAGTACTTC.

J is TRBJ2-5 and V is TRBV7-8; 10 positions match TRBD2. The CDR3 length is 18 residues. Germline assignment: CDR1 SGHVS and CDR2 FQNEAQ. V lost 2 bases to trimming and J lost 4 bases; unmatched junction nucleotides: 13. The CDR3 here is CASSLSNIRAGGGETQYF. The CDR3 DNA reads TGTGCCAGCAGCTTATCGAACATTCGAGCGGGAGGGGGAGAGACCCAGTACTTC.

This clone has just a few counts. The chain uses TRBV5-6 and TRBJ2-3, with 7 positions matching TRBD2. The junction had 2 bases not matched to a gene; V was cut back by 3 bases and J by 1 base. The CDR3 is 14 amino acids. Germline loops: CDR1 SGHDT, CDR2 YYEEEE. The DNA of the CDR3 is TGTGCCAGCAGCTACGCGGGAGGCACAGATACGCAGTATTTT. Encoded protein: CASSYAGGTDTQYF.

V and J are TRBV27 and TRBJ2-3; perhaps TRBD2 as D (5 bases). The CDR3 consists of 15 residues. Between the trimmed V and J ends, which lost 6 bases and 4 bases, there was a span of 17 bases. CDR1 is MNHEY, CDR2 SMNVEV, per germline (reference sequence). CDR3 loop: CASSQEGRQPDTQYF. Written as DNA, the CDR3 is TGTGCCAGCAGCCAAGAGGGCCGTCAGCCAGATACGCAGTATTTT.

The DNA for the CDR3 is TGTGCCAGTGAAGCACAGGCTGGGACTGAAGCTTTCTTT. Residues: CASEAQAGTEAFF. The V call is TRBV19, the J call TRBJ1-1; tentative D call: TRBD1 (5 bases). This CDR3 region has 13 residues. V was clipped by 8 bases and J by 5 bases, with 15 bases between them. Germline loops: CDR1 LNHDA, CDR2 SQIVND (reference sequence).

The V gene is TRBV14, the J gene TRBJ2-2, with 8 nucleotides matching TRBD2. The V segment lost 0 bases and the J segment 1 base; nucleotides outside the gene matches: 1. Germline assignment: CDR1 SGHDN and CDR2 FVKESK. This CDR3 region has 16 residues. The CDR3 sequence is CASSQDLAGNTGELFF. DNA of the CDR3: TGTGCCAGCAGCCAAGATCTAGCGGGGAACACCGGGGAGCTGTTTTTT.